Listed below are T cell receptor beta chains from one sample, sequenced in a study of lymphopenia after photon versus proton radiotherapy. Using immunoSEQ multiplex PCR, the repertoire was profiled, and TCRdb retains in-frame clones only, with some absent. The data contain 77,000 or so clones, approximately 82% of them singletons. The sequenced sample was peripheral blood, obtained from a patient treated with proton-based radiotherapy. The source of these receptors is a man between 60 and 75 years old with pancreatic cancer. CDR3s include the opening cysteine and the closing phenylalanine or tryptophan. Each record gives: V gene, J gene, CDR3 protein.

TRBV6-6	TRBJ2-3	CASSSYSGEGADTQYF
TRBV15	TRBJ1-3	CATSSRRAGGNTIYF
TRBV25-1	TRBJ2-1	CASSEFRAGLASTEQFF
TRBV6-1	TRBJ2-5	CASSEARGLGETQYF
TRBV7-8	TRBJ2-7	CASSLGRLAGGPSSYEQYF
TRBV19	TRBJ2-1	CASSTPETYNEQFF
TRBV27	TRBJ1-1	CASSFTANTEAFF
TRBV11-2	TRBJ2-1	CASSLAGSSYNEQFF
TRBV9	TRBJ1-2	CASSAGTLLLSNYGYTF
TRBV7-8	TRBJ2-1	CASSLVAGGYVEQFF
TRBV9	TRBJ2-1	CASSVGVAGRSEQFF
TRBV4-1	TRBJ2-4	CASSQVDLLPTAKNIQYF